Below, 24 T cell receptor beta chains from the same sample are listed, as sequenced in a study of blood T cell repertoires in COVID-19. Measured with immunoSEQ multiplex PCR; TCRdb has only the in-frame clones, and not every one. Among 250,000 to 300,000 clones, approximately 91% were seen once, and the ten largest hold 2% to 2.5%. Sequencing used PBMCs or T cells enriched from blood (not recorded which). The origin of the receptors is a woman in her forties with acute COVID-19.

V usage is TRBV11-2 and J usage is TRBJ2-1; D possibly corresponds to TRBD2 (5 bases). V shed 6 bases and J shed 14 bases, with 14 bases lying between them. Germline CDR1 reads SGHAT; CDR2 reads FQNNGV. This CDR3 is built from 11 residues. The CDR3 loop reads CASSDALEEFF. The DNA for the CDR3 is TGTGCCAGCAGTGACGCACTAGAGGAGTTCTTC.

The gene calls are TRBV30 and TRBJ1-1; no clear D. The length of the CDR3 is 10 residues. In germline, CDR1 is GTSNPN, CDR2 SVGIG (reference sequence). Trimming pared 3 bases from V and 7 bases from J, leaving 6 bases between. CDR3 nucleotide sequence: TGTGCCTGGAGGAGGGTTGAAGCTTTCTTT. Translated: CAWRRVEAFF.

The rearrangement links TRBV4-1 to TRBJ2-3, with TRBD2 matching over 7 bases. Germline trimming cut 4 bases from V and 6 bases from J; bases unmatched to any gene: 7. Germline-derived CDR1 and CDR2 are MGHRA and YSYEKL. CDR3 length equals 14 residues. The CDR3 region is CASSPGLVMDTQYF. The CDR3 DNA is TGCGCCAGCAGCCCTGGACTAGTAATGGATACGCAGTATTTT.

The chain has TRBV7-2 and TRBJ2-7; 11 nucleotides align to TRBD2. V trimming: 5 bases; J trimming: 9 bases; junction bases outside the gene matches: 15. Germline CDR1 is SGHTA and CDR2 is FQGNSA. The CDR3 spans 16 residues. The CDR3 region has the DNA TGTGCCAGCAGCCCAGGGACTAGCGGACGACGGAGGGTGCAGTACTTC. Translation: CASSPGTSGRRRVQYF.

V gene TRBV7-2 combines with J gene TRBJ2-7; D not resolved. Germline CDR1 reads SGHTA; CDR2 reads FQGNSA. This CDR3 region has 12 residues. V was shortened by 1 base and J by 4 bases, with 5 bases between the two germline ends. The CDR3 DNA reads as TGTGCCAGCAGCTTAGGTTCGTACGAGCAGTACTTC. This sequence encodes CASSLGSYEQYF.

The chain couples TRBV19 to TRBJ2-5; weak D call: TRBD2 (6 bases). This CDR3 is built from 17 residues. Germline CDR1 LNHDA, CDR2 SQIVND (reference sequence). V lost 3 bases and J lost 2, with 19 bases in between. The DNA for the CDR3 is TGTGCCAGTAGTATGGGCTCGGGCGGGGCGATACAAGAGACCCAGTACTTC. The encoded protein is CASSMGSGGAIQETQYF.

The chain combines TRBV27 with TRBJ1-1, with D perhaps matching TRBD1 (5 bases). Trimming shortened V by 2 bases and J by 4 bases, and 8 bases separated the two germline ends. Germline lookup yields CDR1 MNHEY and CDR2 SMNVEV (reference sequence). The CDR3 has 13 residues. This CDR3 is CASSLGRVTEAFF. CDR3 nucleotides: TGTGCCAGCAGTTTAGGCAGGGTCACTGAAGCTTTCTTT.

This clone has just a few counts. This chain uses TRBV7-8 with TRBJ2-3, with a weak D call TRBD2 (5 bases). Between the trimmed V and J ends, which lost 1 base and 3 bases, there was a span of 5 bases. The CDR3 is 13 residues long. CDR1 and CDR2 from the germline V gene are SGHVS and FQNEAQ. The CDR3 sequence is CASSLGGTDTQYF. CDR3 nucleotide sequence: TGTGCCAGCAGCTTAGGAGGGACAGATACGCAGTATTTT.

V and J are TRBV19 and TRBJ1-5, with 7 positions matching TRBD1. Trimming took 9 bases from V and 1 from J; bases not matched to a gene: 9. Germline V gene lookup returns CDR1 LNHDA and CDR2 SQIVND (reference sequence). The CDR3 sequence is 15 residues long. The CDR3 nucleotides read TGTGCCAGCCACTCCAACAGGGGAAGCAATCAGCCCCAGCATTTT. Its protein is CASHSNRGSNQPQHF.

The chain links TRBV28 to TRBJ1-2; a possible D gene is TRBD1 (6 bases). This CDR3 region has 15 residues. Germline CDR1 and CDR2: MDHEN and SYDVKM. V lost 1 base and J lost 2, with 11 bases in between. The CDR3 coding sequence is TGTGCCAGCAGTTTATTGGGGGGGCGAAACTATGGCTACACCTTC. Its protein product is CASSLLGGRNYGYTF.

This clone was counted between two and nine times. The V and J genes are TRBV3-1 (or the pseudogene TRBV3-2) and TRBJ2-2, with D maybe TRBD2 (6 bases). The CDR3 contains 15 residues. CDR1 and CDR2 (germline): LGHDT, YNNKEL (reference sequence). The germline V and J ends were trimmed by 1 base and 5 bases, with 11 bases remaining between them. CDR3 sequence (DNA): TGTGCCAGCAGCCAAGGCGGGGCCGGGACCGGGGAGCTGTTTTTT. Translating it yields CASSQGGAGTGELFF.

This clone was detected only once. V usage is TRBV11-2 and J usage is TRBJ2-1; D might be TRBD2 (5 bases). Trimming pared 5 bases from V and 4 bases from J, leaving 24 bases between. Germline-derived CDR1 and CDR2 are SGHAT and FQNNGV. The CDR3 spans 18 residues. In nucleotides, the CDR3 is TGTGCCAGCAGCCTGTGGGCGGGCGGAACCACTTCGTACAATGAGCAGTTCTTC. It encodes CASSLWAGGTTSYNEQFF.

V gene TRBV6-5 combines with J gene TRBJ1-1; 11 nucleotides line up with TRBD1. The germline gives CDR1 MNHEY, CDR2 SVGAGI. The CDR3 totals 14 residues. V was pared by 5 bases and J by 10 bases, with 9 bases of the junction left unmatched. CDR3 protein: CASSPPGQGAGAFF. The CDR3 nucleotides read TGTGCCAGCAGTCCTCCTGGACAGGGGGCTGGAGCTTTCTTT.

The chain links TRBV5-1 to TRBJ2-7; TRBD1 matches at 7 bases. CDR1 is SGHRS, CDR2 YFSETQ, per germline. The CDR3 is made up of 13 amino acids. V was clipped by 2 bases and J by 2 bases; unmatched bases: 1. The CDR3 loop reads CASSFGQAYEQYF. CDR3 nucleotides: TGCGCCAGCAGCTTTGGACAGGCCTACGAGCAGTACTTC.

CDR3 in amino acids: CASSLTEGGTEAFF. CDR3 coding DNA: TGTGCCAGCAGCTTGACAGAGGGAGGCACTGAAGCTTTCTTT. The rearrangement joins TRBV5-6 to TRBJ1-1; D uncertain. This CDR3 contains 14 residues. The germline gives CDR1 SGHDT, CDR2 YYEEEE. The V end was cut by 1 base, the J end by 4 bases, with 11 bases between.

The CDR3 DNA reads as TGTGCCAGCAGTAGCGTTGGGAGTGGAAACACCATATATTTT. This translates into CASSSVGSGNTIYF. The genes are TRBV27 and TRBJ1-3; unclear D gene. The V gene lost 5 bases and the J gene lost 3 bases, with 11 bases spanning the gap. From germline, CDR1 is MNHEY and CDR2 SMNVEV (reference sequence). This CDR3 region has 14 residues.

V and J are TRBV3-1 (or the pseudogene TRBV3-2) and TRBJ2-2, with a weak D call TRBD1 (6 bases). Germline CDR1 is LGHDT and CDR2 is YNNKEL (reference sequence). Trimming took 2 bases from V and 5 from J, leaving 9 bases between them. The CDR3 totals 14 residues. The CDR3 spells CASSQTTGTGELFF. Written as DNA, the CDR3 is TGTGCCAGCAGCCAAACTACAGGGACCGGGGAGCTGTTTTTT.

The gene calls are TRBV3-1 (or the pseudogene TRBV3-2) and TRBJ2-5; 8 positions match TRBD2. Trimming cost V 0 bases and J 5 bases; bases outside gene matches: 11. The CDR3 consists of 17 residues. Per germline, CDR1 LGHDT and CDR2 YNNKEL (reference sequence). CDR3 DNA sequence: TGTGCCAGCAGCCAAGATGGGGCTAGCGGGTTCGCGGAGACCCAGTACTTC. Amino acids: CASSQDGASGFAETQYF.

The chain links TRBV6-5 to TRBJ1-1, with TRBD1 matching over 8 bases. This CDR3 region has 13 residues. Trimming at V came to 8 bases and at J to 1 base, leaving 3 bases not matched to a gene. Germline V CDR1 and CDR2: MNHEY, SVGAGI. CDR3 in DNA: TGTGCCAGCCCAGGGGGCCAGAACACTGAAGCTTTCTTT. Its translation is CASPGGQNTEAFF.

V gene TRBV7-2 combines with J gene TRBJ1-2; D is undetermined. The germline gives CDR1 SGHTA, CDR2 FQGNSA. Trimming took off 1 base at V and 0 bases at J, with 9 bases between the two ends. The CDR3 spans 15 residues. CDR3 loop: CASSLDSSPNYGYTF. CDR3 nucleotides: TGTGCCAGCAGCTTAGACAGCAGTCCTAACTATGGCTACACCTTC.

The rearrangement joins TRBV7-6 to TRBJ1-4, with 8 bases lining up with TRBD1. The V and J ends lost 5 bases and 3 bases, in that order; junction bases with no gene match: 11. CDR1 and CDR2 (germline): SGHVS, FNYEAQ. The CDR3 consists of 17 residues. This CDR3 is CASSRGRTGSANEKLFF. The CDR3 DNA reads TGTGCCAGCAGCCGGGGAAGGACAGGGTCTGCTAATGAAAAACTGTTTTTT.

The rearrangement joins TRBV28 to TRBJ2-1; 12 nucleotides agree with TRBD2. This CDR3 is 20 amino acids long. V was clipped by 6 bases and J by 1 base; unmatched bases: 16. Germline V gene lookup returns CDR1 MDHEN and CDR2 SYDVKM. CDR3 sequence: CASRILAGGRSQLSYNEQFF. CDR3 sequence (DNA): TGTGCCAGCAGGATACTAGCGGGGGGACGATCACAGCTGTCCTACAATGAGCAGTTCTTC.

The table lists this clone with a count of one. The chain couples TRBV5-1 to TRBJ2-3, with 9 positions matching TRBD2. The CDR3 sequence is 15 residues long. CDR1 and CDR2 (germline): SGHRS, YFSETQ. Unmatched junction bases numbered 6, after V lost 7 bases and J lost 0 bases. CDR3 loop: CASRTSVTSTDTQYF. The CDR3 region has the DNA TGCGCCAGCCGGACTAGCGTTACTAGCACAGATACGCAGTATTTT.

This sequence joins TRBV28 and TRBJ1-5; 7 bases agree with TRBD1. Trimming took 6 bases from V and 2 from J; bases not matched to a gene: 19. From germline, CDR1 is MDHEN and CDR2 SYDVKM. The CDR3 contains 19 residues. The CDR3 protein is CASSPRRGPGGLGNQPQHF. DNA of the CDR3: TGTGCCAGCAGCCCCCGACGGGGGCCAGGGGGGCTGGGCAATCAGCCCCAGCATTTT.